What follows are 19 T cell receptor beta chains derived from one specimen sequenced in a study of T cell responses to AZD1222 COVID-19 vaccine (dated by TCRdb to 2020 to 2022). Receptor amplification or capture employed the immunoSEQ multiplex PCR assay. Sourced from immuneACCESS, this table was stored by TCRdb with only in-frame sequences that have V and J called. A share of the clones is absent; for the studies checked, an unresolved V gene accounts for under half, and the remainder has no known explanation. The sample table contains about 150,000 clones; only one count was recorded for about 90% of them. Of the sample, around 6.3% falls within the top ten clones. The time point label, read with the paper, signifies: about 28 days (+/-7) after the second vaccine dose. Sequenced material: peripheral blood, taken 28 days after the second AZD1222 dose. These receptors were taken from an adult who received the AZD1222 COVID-19 vaccine.

Notes on this clone: Other DNA sequences within the sample encode an identical CDR3. The V gene is TRBV5-1, the J gene TRBJ2-3; D gene unclear. Germline CDR1 SGHRS, CDR2 YFSETQ. V was trimmed by 0 bases and J by 3 bases, leaving 5 bases between them. The CDR3 runs to 13 residues. The DNA for the CDR3 is TGCGCCAGCAGCTTGGCCGGGACAGATACGCAGTATTTT. Translated: CASSLAGTDTQYF.

The V call is TRBV21-1, the J call TRBJ1-4; the table gives TRBD1 as D, unverified against the DNA. TRBV21-1 is assigned pseudogene status. The CDR3 totals 15 residues. CDR3 coding DNA: TGTGCCAGCAGCAAAGAGAGGGCAGGGGAAATTGGACTGTTTTTT. This encodes CASSKERAGEIGLFF.

This chain connects TRBV24-1 to TRBJ2-2; TRBD2 aligns across 8 bases. The junction had 7 bases not matched to a gene; V was cut back by 3 bases and J by 5 bases. Germline loops: CDR1 KGHDR, CDR2 SFDVKD. The CDR3 spans 16 residues. The CDR3 DNA follows: TGTGCCACCAGTGATCCAGAGCGGGGGCGGACCGGGGAGCTGTTTTTT. As protein: CATSDPERGRTGELFF.

The chain recombines TRBV6-5 with TRBJ2-2, with unresolved D. Trimming stripped 0 bases from V and 0 bases from J, with 5 bases between. From germline, CDR1 is MNHEY and CDR2 SVGAGI. This CDR3 region has 15 residues. The CDR3 DNA is TGTGCCAGCAGTTACTCGACGGCGAACACCGGGGAGCTGTTTTTT. It codes for CASSYSTANTGELFF.

The chain couples TRBV25-1 to TRBJ1-1; D is ambiguous. The germline V gene has CDR1 MGHDK and CDR2 SYGVNS. V shed 6 bases and J shed 1 base, with 6 bases lying between them. CDR3 length equals 12 residues. CDR3 loop: CASSNRNTEAFF. The CDR3, as DNA: TGTGCCAGCAGCAACAGGAACACTGAAGCTTTCTTT.

The rearrangement joins TRBV6-5 to TRBJ1-4; 9 bases agree with TRBD1. Germline lookup yields CDR1 MNHEY and CDR2 SVGAGI. Trimming took 2 bases from V and 2 from J; bases not matched to a gene: 0. This CDR3 has 15 amino acids. As DNA, the CDR3 is TGTGCCAGCAGTTACACAGGGGGCACTAATGAAAAACTGTTTTTT. Amino acid sequence: CASSYTGGTNEKLFF.

This clone occurred once. V is TRBV10-3 and J is TRBJ2-1, with TRBD2 matching over 7 bases. Unmatched junction bases numbered 14, after V lost 0 bases and J lost 9 bases. This CDR3 is 17 amino acids long. The V gene's germline CDR1 is ENHRY and CDR2 SYGVKD. The CDR3 DNA reads TGTGCCATCAGTGAGTCATTGGCGGGAGACACCCCAATTGAGCAGTTCTTC. Amino acid sequence: CAISESLAGDTPIEQFF.

The rearrangement joins TRBV28 to TRBJ1-3; 7 bases agree with TRBD1. J gave up 0 bases and V 8 bases, and 10 bases lay outside the gene matches. CDR1 is MDHEN, CDR2 SYDVKM, per germline. CDR3 size: 16 residues. CDR3 in amino acids: CASWGTDPRSGNTIYF. The DNA of the CDR3 is TGTGCCAGCTGGGGGACAGACCCCCGCTCTGGAAACACCATATATTTT.

V gene TRBV2 combines with J gene TRBJ2-1, with D tentatively TRBD1 (6 bases). Germline V gives CDR1 SNHLY, CDR2 FYNNEI. V lost 5 bases and J lost 1, with 12 bases in between. The CDR3 totals 15 residues. The CDR3 sequence is CASSLAQGSYNEQFF. CDR3 sequence (DNA): TGTGCCAGCAGTCTGGCCCAGGGGTCCTACAATGAGCAGTTCTTC.

This sequence joins TRBV5-1 and TRBJ2-7; 7 bases map to TRBD1. Germline CDR1 reads SGHRS; CDR2 reads YFSETQ. The trim removed 4 bases at V and 3 bases at J, leaving 10 bases unmatched. The CDR3 contains 15 residues. The CDR3 DNA follows: TGCGCCAGCAGCGCCGGACAGGTGAATATCTACGAGCAGTACTTC. Translated: CASSAGQVNIYEQYF.

This clone was detected a few times. The chain links TRBV11-3 to TRBJ2-7; D remains ambiguous. Trimming removed 5 bases from V and 0 bases from J, with 8 bases in between. The CDR3 totals 13 residues. Germline assignment: CDR1 SGHNT and CDR2 YENEEA. The CDR3, as DNA: TGTGCCAGCAGCGTGGCCCACTCCTACGAGCAGTACTTC. It translates to CASSVAHSYEQYF.

The genes are TRBV12-3 or TRBV12-4 and TRBJ2-7, with D possibly being TRBD2 (6 bases). Trimming removed 3 bases at V and 4 bases at J, with 10 bases between. The CDR3 sequence is 13 residues long. The CDR3 DNA follows: TGTGCCAGCAGTTTCATGGGGGGATACGAGCAGTACTTC. It encodes CASSFMGGYEQYF.

This clone appeared once. The chain couples TRBV7-2 to TRBJ1-5; possibly TRBD1 for D (6 bases). Trimming pared 1 base from V and 9 bases from J, leaving 10 bases between. The CDR3 has 13 residues. Germline V gene lookup returns CDR1 SGHTA and CDR2 FQGNSA. The CDR3 DNA is TGTGCCAGCAGCTTAGAAGGGGGACGGCCCCAGCATTTT. Translated: CASSLEGGRPQHF.

The J gene is TRBJ1-4, the V gene TRBV5-1, with TRBD1 as a possible D gene (6 bases). The CDR3 length is 16 residues. The germline V and J ends were trimmed by 3 bases and 3 bases, with 15 bases remaining between them. CDR1 is SGHRS, CDR2 YFSETQ, per germline. The CDR3 protein is CASSSLGGAANEKLFF. The CDR3 nucleotides are TGCGCCAGCAGCTCCTTGGGGGGGGCCGCTAATGAAAAACTGTTTTTT. The entire variable domain, with the rest obtained from reference TRBV5-1 and TRBJ1-4, is as follows: KAGVTQTPRYLIKTRGQQVTLSCSPISGHRSVSWYQQTPGQGLQFLFEYFSETQRNKGNFPGRFSGRQFSNSRSEMNVSTLELGDSALYLCASSSLGGAANEKLFFGSGTQLSVL.

The chain combines TRBV4-2 with TRBJ2-3; 9 bases line up with TRBD1. This CDR3 spans 21 amino acids. Germline-derived CDR1 and CDR2 are LGHNA and YNFKEQ. After removal of 0 bases from V and 2 bases from J, the junction contained 18 bases not matched to a gene. CDR3 region: CASSQETTWGQGAWDTDTQYF. Written as DNA, the CDR3 is TGTGCCAGCAGCCAAGAGACGACGTGGGGACAGGGAGCATGGGACACAGATACGCAGTATTTT.

The V gene is TRBV6-5, the J gene TRBJ2-4; tentatively, D is TRBD1 (5 bases). The CDR3 sequence is 13 residues long. CDR1 is MNHEY and CDR2 is SVGAGI in the germline V gene. V was cut by 10 bases and J by 0 bases, with 10 bases left in between. Here the CDR3 reads CATLGLAKNIQYF. The CDR3 bases are TGTGCCACCTTGGGGCTAGCCAAAAACATTCAGTACTTC.

The genes are TRBV28 and TRBJ1-1, with D maybe TRBD1 (5 bases). The CDR3 extends over 13 amino acids. Trimming shortened V by 7 bases and J by 8 bases, and 17 bases separated the two germline ends. Germline V gene lookup returns CDR1 MDHEN and CDR2 SYDVKM. The CDR3 sequence is CASIYRPRGEAFF. The CDR3 nucleotides read TGTGCCAGCATTTACAGGCCCCGGGGGGAAGCTTTCTTT.

The V and J genes are TRBV7-9 and TRBJ1-2, with 7 bases aligning to TRBD1. There are 14 residues in the CDR3. Germline-derived CDR1 and CDR2 are SEHNR and FQNEAQ (reference sequence). V lost 2 bases to trimming and J lost 6 bases; unmatched junction nucleotides: 6. The CDR3 protein is CASSLITGEDGYTF. CDR3 bases: TGTGCCAGCAGCTTAATCACAGGGGAGGATGGCTACACCTTC.

This clone showed up just once. The chain carries TRBV18 and TRBJ1-1; D unresolved. Germline CDR1 reads KGHSH; CDR2 reads LQKENI. V lost 8 bases, J lost 4 bases, and 14 bases lay in between. The length of the CDR3 is 13 residues. CDR3 sequence: CASQSVSGTEAFF. Here the CDR3 DNA reads TGTGCCAGCCAATCGGTGTCTGGCACTGAAGCTTTCTTT.